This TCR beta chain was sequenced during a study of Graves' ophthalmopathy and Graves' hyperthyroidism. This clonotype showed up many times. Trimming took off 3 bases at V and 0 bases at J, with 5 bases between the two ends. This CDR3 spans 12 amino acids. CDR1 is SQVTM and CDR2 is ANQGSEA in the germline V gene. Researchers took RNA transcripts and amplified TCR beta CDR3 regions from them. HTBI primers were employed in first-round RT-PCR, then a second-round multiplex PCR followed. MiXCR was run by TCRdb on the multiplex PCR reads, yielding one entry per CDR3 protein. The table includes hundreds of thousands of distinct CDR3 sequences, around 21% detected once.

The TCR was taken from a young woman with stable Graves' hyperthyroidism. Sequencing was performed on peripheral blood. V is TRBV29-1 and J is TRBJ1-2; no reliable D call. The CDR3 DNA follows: TGCAGCGTTGACGTAGCTAACTATGGCTACACCTTC. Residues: CSVDVANYGYTF.